This TCR beta chain was profiled in a study of blood T cells in healthy people across ages. Study-wide results and caveats: Estimates drawn from one million T cells were deemed to understate diversity. Because donor CMV status was unknown, expanded clonotype changes were possibly confounded.

Concerning this clonotype itself: What it recognizes is unknown.

Individuals who donated were healthy Caucasians from Russia aged roughly 6 to 100. PCR was performed a second time for about 7 to 12 cycles using a sample-barcoded 5' primer and a J-beta primer mix. TCRdb redid the calling of the 5' RACE reads with MiXCR, one entry per CDR3 protein. The sample gives around 620,000 distinct CDR3 sequences, 25% to 30% of which show up once; approximately 17% is in the top ten. CDR1 and CDR2 from the germline V gene are GTSNPN and SVGIG (reference sequence). The CDR3 consists of 12 residues. Between the trimmed V and J ends, which lost 3 bases and 5 bases, there was a span of 10 bases.

This rearrangement joins TRBV30 to TRBJ2-5; the D is unclear. This receptor was identified in a woman in her seventies in good health. The sequenced sample was blood. The CDR3 spells CAWSSPVETQYF. The CDR3, as DNA: TGTGCCTGGAGCTCACCTGTGGAGACCCAGTACTTC.